These 31 T cell receptor beta chains originate from one sample sequenced in a study of spatial heterogeneity in lung cancer. The time point denotes: sample taken at primary tumor resection. The input material, whole RNA from tumor, nontumor lung or frozen PBMC, was sequenced unsorted. One entry per CDR3 protein results from TCRdb running MiXCR on the 5' RACE reads. This sample has over 14,000 distinct CDR3 sequences, with around 10% found just once. This specimen consisted of PBMCs, obtained at surgery. The receptors here all came from a male donor with early-stage non-small cell lung cancer.

This clonotype was counted many times. V is TRBV20-1 and J is TRBJ1-1, with 7 nucleotides matching TRBD1. Trimming at V came to 5 bases and at J to 6 bases, leaving 9 bases not matched to a gene. Germline V CDR1 and CDR2: DFQATT, SNEGSKA (reference sequence). This CDR3 region has 13 residues. The CDR3 nucleotides are TGCAGTGCTGCCAGGGGGGGTATCGCTGAAGCTTTCTTT. Its translation: CSAARGGIAEAFF.

This clonotype was picked up many times. The chain couples TRBV12-3 or TRBV12-4 to TRBJ2-7, with TRBD1 matching over 10 bases. This CDR3 spans 13 amino acids. The trim removed 7 bases at V and 3 bases at J, leaving 3 bases unmatched. The CDR3 DNA reads as TGTGCCAGCAAGACAGGGGGCGGCTACGAGCAGTACTTC. Its translation is CASKTGGGYEQYF.

The chain uses TRBV20-1 and TRBJ1-1; 9 nucleotides agree with TRBD1. Trimming took 5 bases from V and 3 from J; bases not matched to a gene: 7. The CDR3 totals 14 residues. Germline CDR1 reads DFQATT; CDR2 reads SNEGSKA (reference sequence). CDR3 nucleotides: TGCAGTGCTCTAGGACAGGGGTCGGACACTGAAGCTTTCTTT. Translating it yields CSALGQGSDTEAFF.

This clonotype was observed many times. The V gene is TRBV12-3 or TRBV12-4, the J gene TRBJ1-5, with 8 bases identical to TRBD1. The CDR3 consists of 14 residues. J gave up 4 bases and V 7 bases, and 6 bases lay outside the gene matches. DNA of the CDR3: TGTGCCAGCACTTTGACAGGGGTGAATCAGCCCCAGCATTTT. Translated: CASTLTGVNQPQHF.

This clonotype was picked up many times. The V call is TRBV27, the J call TRBJ2-6; D remains unclear. V lost 5 bases, J lost 2 bases, and 4 bases lay in between. Germline V gives CDR1 MNHEY, CDR2 SMNVEV (reference sequence). The CDR3 is made up of 13 amino acids. The CDR3 spells CASSQTGANVLTF. The CDR3 DNA reads TGTGCCAGCAGTCAGACTGGGGCCAACGTCCTGACTTTC.

Sample share makes this clonotype medium-sized. This chain connects TRBV12-3 or TRBV12-4 to TRBJ2-1; 13 positions match TRBD2. V dropped 6 bases and J dropped 10; count of bases not matched to a gene: 9. This CDR3 spans 15 amino acids. The CDR3 region has the DNA TGTGCCAGCAGGGCCGGGACTAGCGGGACTTTGGAGCAGTTCTTC. Its translation is CASRAGTSGTLEQFF.

This clonotype was counted many times. V usage is TRBV27 and J usage is TRBJ2-3; 8 bases agree with TRBD1. In germline, CDR1 is MNHEY, CDR2 SMNVEV (reference sequence). The CDR3 sequence is 15 residues long. Trimming took 5 bases from V and 2 from J; bases not matched to a gene: 6. The CDR3: CASSLRDRTTDTQYF. CDR3 DNA: TGTGCCAGCAGTCTCCGGGACAGGACCACAGATACGCAGTATTTT.

The J gene is TRBJ2-3, the V gene TRBV2, with D tentatively TRBD2 (6 bases). The CDR3 totals 17 residues. V was shortened by 8 bases and J by 5 bases, with 26 bases between the two germline ends. Germline values: CDR1 SNHLY, CDR2 FYNNEI. The CDR3 region is CASGRRWDSGSGDTQYF. For the CDR3, the DNA is TGTGCCAGCGGGCGGAGATGGGACTCCGGATCGGGAGATACGCAGTATTTT.

The chain employs TRBV27 and TRBJ1-2; D not certain. Trimming stripped 5 bases from V and 2 bases from J, with 12 bases between. Germline V lookup: CDR1 MNHEY, CDR2 SMNVEV (reference sequence). The length of the CDR3 is 14 residues. CDR3 DNA: TGTGCCAGCAGTGAGGGCGGCCAGAACTATGGCTACACCTTC. Its translation: CASSEGGQNYGYTF.

This clonotype was detected only a few times. The genes are TRBV7-8 and TRBJ2-5, with 9 bases lining up with TRBD2. CDR1 is SGHVS, CDR2 FQNEAQ, per germline. The trim removed 8 bases at V and 5 bases at J, leaving 9 bases unmatched. This CDR3 has 14 residues. Written as DNA, the CDR3 is TGTGCCAGCGAGAGAGGACTAGCGACGGAGACCCAGTACTTC. Translated, it gives CASERGLATETQYF.

This clonotype was counted ten times or more. V usage is TRBV10-3 and J usage is TRBJ2-5, with TRBD2 identical over 9 bases. J was trimmed by 4 bases and V by 2 bases; bases with no gene match: 14. This CDR3 has 18 residues. From germline, CDR1 is ENHRY and CDR2 SYGVKD. The CDR3 bases are TGTGCCATCAGTGAGGTTACACAGCGGGAGGCGCTAGGAGAGACCCAGTACTTC. This translates into CAISEVTQREALGETQYF.

This clonotype was observed a few times. A read error is possible here, since a much larger clone lies one base away. CDR3 loop: CASSADSGNQPQHF. In DNA, the CDR3 is TGTGCCAGCAGCGCTGACTCGGGGAATCAGCCCCAGCATTTT. The rearrangement uses TRBV9 and TRBJ1-5; D unclear. Germline CDR1 SGDLS, CDR2 YYNGEE. The CDR3 loop spans 14 amino acids. V lost 3 bases and J lost 4, with 11 bases in between.

In its sample, this clonotype was seen many times. The gene calls are TRBV6-1 and TRBJ2-7; D is ambiguous. The CDR3 loop spans 14 amino acids. CDR1 and CDR2 from the germline V gene are MNHNS and SASEGT. Trimming stripped 3 bases from V and 0 bases from J, with 9 bases between. The CDR3 DNA sequence: TGTGCCAGCAGTGAGACGGGTTACTCCTACGAGCAGTACTTC. This codes for CASSETGYSYEQYF.

This clonotype is medium-sized. This chain links TRBV24-1 with TRBJ2-3; D remains unclear. Trimming left V 0 bases short and J 1 base short, with 4 bases between. There are 14 residues in the CDR3. Germline V gene lookup returns CDR1 KGHDR and CDR2 SFDVKD. CDR3 protein: CATSDLHGTDTQYF. For the CDR3, the DNA is TGTGCCACCAGTGATTTGCACGGCACAGATACGCAGTATTTT.

This clonotype was seen ten or more times. The J gene is TRBJ2-3, the V gene TRBV28, with TRBD2 identical over 8 bases. The CDR3 runs 14 residues. CDR1 and CDR2 (germline): MDHEN, SYDVKM. The J segment lost 7 bases and the V segment lost 5 bases, leaving 8 bases of the junction unmatched. The CDR3 DNA sequence: TGTGCCAGCAGTCCGAGCGGGAGAATACATACGCAGTATTTT. Protein product: CASSPSGRIHTQYF. The full variable domain, with the rest looked up from reference TRBV28 and TRBJ2-3, is DVKVTQSSRYLVKRTGEKVFLECVQDMDHENMFWYRQDPGLGLRLIYFSYDVKMKEKGDIPEGYSVSREKKERFSLILESASTNQTSMYLCASSPSGRIHTQYFGPGTRLTVL.

The sample holds many counts of this clonotype. The chain links TRBV7-2 to TRBJ1-1, with D uncertain. This CDR3 spans 11 amino acids. Trimming took off 5 bases at V and 0 bases at J, with 1 base between the two ends. In germline, CDR1 is SGHTA, CDR2 FQGNSA. The CDR3 is CASSVNTEAFF. As DNA, the CDR3 is TGTGCCAGCAGCGTGAACACTGAAGCTTTCTTT.

This clonotype has at least ten counts. V and J are TRBV20-1 and TRBJ1-2; no clear D gene. V was trimmed by 0 bases and J by 5 bases, leaving 22 bases between them. The CDR3 sequence is 17 residues long. In germline, CDR1 is DFQATT, CDR2 SNEGSKA (reference sequence). The CDR3 DNA reads TGCAGTGCTAGAGATCTGTCTCGGGTTGCGAGTGGATATGGCTACACCTTC. This codes for CSARDLSRVASGYGYTF.

The chain carries TRBV3-1 and TRBJ2-1; 9 bases match TRBD2. CDR1 and CDR2 (germline): LGHDT, YNNKEL (reference sequence). With 2 bases clipped from V and 7 bases from J, the junction kept 6 bases outside the gene matches. The CDR3 length is 15 residues. This chain's CDR3 is CASSQITSGRNEQFF. The CDR3 DNA reads as TGTGCCAGCAGCCAAATCACTAGCGGGCGGAATGAGCAGTTCTTC.

This clonotype was seen repeatedly, ten times or more. The chain uses TRBV6-2 or TRBV6-3 and TRBJ2-7, with TRBD1 as a possible D gene (6 bases). V lost 6 bases, J lost 0 bases, and 12 bases lay in between. Germline V gene sequence: CDR1 MNHEY, CDR2 SVGEGT. The CDR3 has 14 residues. CDR3 DNA sequence: TGTGCCAGCAGCTGGAACAGGGTCTCCTACGAGCAGTACTTC. Protein sequence: CASSWNRVSYEQYF.

This clonotype was counted ten times or more. The chain employs TRBV6-1 and TRBJ2-5; a weak D match, TRBD2 (5 bases). CDR3 length: 16 residues. V lost 4 bases and J 2 bases, leaving 17 bases between the germline ends. CDR1 and CDR2 (germline): MNHNS, SASEGT. CDR3 sequence reads: CASSVDPPGGQETQYF. CDR3 nucleotide sequence: TGTGCCAGCAGTGTGGACCCCCCAGGAGGACAAGAGACCCAGTACTTC.

V gene TRBV7-2 combines with J gene TRBJ2-3; TRBD2 matches at 11 bases. The CDR3 is made up of 18 amino acids. The V gene's germline CDR1 is SGHTA and CDR2 FQGNSA. V dropped 5 bases and J dropped 0; count of bases not matched to a gene: 10. The CDR3 protein is CASSPVQGLAASTDTQYF. The CDR3 DNA sequence: TGTGCCAGCAGCCCCGTCCAGGGACTAGCGGCTAGCACAGATACGCAGTATTTT.

This clonotype was counted ten times or more. V gene TRBV11-3 combines with J gene TRBJ1-1, with no clear D. The CDR3 covers 14 residues. Between the trimmed V and J ends, which lost 2 bases and 8 bases, there was a span of 15 bases. Germline CDR1 SGHNT, CDR2 YENEEA. The CDR3 DNA reads as TGTGCCAGCAGCTTAAGCCCGATTCCGGGGGAAGCTTTCTTT. This encodes CASSLSPIPGEAFF.

This clonotype was observed at least ten times. DNA of the CDR3: TGTGCCAGCAGTCCCAGACGGACAAGTAACACTGAAGCTTTCTTT. This translates into CASSPRRTSNTEAFF. The rearrangement joins TRBV6-2 or TRBV6-3 to TRBJ1-1; D is possibly TRBD1 (5 bases). Germline CDR1 is MNHEY and CDR2 is SVGEGT. This CDR3 contains 15 residues. Trimming left V 5 bases short and J 2 bases short, with 15 bases between.

This clonotype was detected many times. The CDR3 DNA follows: TGTGCCAGTAGTAGGGGACTATCGAATGAGCAGTTCTTC. This translates into CASSRGLSNEQFF. V gene TRBV19 combines with J gene TRBJ2-1, with 7 nucleotides matching TRBD2. V shed 4 bases, J shed 7 bases, and the junction held 4 bases outside the gene matches. The CDR3 has 13 residues. From germline, CDR1 is LNHDA and CDR2 SQIVND (reference sequence).

The sample holds many counts of this clonotype. This chain uses TRBV5-1 with TRBJ2-3; tentative D call: TRBD2 (6 bases). Germline V gene sequence: CDR1 SGHRS, CDR2 YFSETQ. V lost 0 bases, J lost 1 base, and 12 bases lay in between. The CDR3 extends over 16 amino acids. The CDR3 DNA sequence: TGCGCCAGCAGCTTGGCACTAGCACCACGCACAGATACGCAGTATTTT. Its protein product is CASSLALAPRTDTQYF.

Ten or more counts support this clonotype. The V gene is TRBV7-2, the J gene TRBJ2-5, with D maybe TRBD2 (6 bases). With 5 bases removed from V and 3 bases from J, the gap between germline ends came to 10 bases. Germline V gene data show CDR1 as SGHTA and CDR2 as FQGNSA. This CDR3 contains 13 residues. CDR3 bases: TGTGCCAGCAGCCGAGGAGGGGAAGAGACCCAGTACTTC. This sequence encodes CASSRGGEETQYF.

This clonotype came up many times. The chain employs TRBV12-3 or TRBV12-4 and TRBJ2-1; D is uncertain. The CDR3 sequence is 12 residues long. Trimming shortened V by 6 bases and J by 12 bases, and 15 bases separated the two germline ends. The CDR3 DNA sequence: TGTGCCAGCAGCCCCTCGGAGAGGATGCAGTTCTTC. The encoded protein is CASSPSERMQFF.

This clonotype was recorded many times. The chain combines TRBV5-1 with TRBJ2-4; TRBD1 matches at 11 bases. J lost 10 bases, V lost 2 bases, and 11 bases had no gene match. CDR3 size: 16 residues. Germline V gene data show CDR1 as SGHRS and CDR2 as YFSETQ. The CDR3 reads CASSLNPGQGVDIQYF. In nucleotides, the CDR3 is TGCGCCAGCAGCTTAAATCCGGGACAGGGGGTGGATATTCAGTACTTC.

This clonotype was seen many times. V gene TRBV12-5 combines with J gene TRBJ1-5; D unresolved. The CDR3 consists of 13 residues. V was clipped by 4 bases and J by 5 bases, with 9 bases between them. Germline V gene sequence: CDR1 LGHNT, CDR2 FRNRAP. In DNA form, the CDR3 reads TGTGCTAGTGGTTGGGGAATTGATCAGCCCCAGCATTTT. Translation gives CASGWGIDQPQHF.

This clonotype is medium-sized within its sample. This rearrangement joins TRBV14 to TRBJ2-3; D remains unclear. CDR1 SGHDN and CDR2 FVKESK come from the germline V gene. Trimming shortened V by 6 bases and J by 9 bases, and 10 bases separated the two germline ends. The CDR3 has 11 amino acids. The chain's CDR3 is CASRTLRTQYF. CDR3 DNA sequence: TGTGCCAGCAGAACTCTGAGGACGCAGTATTTT. Combining the CDR3 with reference TRBV14 and TRBJ2-3 gives the whole variable domain EAGVTQFPSHSVIEKGQTVTLRCDPISGHDNLYWYRRVMGKEIKFLLHFVKESKQDESGMPNNRFLAERTGGTYSTLKVQPAELEDSGVYFCASRTLRTQYFGPGTRLTVL.

The table lists this clonotype with many counts. V gene TRBV27 combines with J gene TRBJ2-7; D gene unclear. The germline CDR1 and CDR2 sequences are MNHEY and SMNVEV (reference sequence). Trimming took 2 bases from V and 6 from J, leaving 17 bases between them. The length of the CDR3 is 15 residues. The CDR3 bases are TGTGCCAGCAGTTTACTTTTTCCAGGAAGTACCGAGCAGTACTTC. The encoded protein is CASSLLFPGSTEQYF.